These T cell receptor beta chains were read from a single sample in a study of blood T cell repertoires in COVID-19. Sequencing was performed with immunoSEQ multiplex PCR; in TCRdb, only in-frame clones are kept and a portion is missing. The data contain about 270,000 clones, 86% of them singletons. Material: PBMCs or T cells enriched from blood (not recorded which). Every receptor here comes from a young man who had recovered from COVID-19. CDR3s include the opening cysteine and the closing phenylalanine or tryptophan. The D gene is left open where the match is weak. Rows may omit the clone size; those that give it use once, few, many or a size class.

abundance: -; d_gene: TRBD1; j_gene: TRBJ2-7; v_gene: TRBV27; len: 15; CDR3nt: TGTGCCAGCAGTCTCCTCAGGACAGGGGACCACGAGCAGTACTTC; CDR3aa: CASSLLRTGDHEQYF
abundance: -; d_gene: -; j_gene: TRBJ2-1; v_gene: TRBV11-3; len: 17; CDR3nt: TGTGCCAGCAGCCCCTCCTCGGGGAGCCTCTCCTACAATGAGCAGTTCTTC; CDR3aa: CASSPSSGSLSYNEQFF
abundance: few; d_gene: TRBD2; j_gene: TRBJ2-1; v_gene: TRBV27; len: 13; CDR3nt: TGTGCCAGCAAGCGGGAGAACCACAATGAGCAGTTCTTC; CDR3aa: CASKRENHNEQFF
abundance: -; d_gene: TRBD2; j_gene: TRBJ2-3; v_gene: TRBV3-1/TRBV3-2; len: 16; CDR3nt: TGTGCCAGCAGCCGGGGGGCTAGCGGGGCGGCGGATACGCAGTATTTT; CDR3aa: CASSRGASGAADTQYF
abundance: -; d_gene: -; j_gene: TRBJ1-4; v_gene: TRBV2; len: 16; CDR3nt: TGTGCCAGCAGTGAAGTGAGGGGGTCCACTAATGAAAAACTGTTTTTT; CDR3aa: CASSEVRGSTNEKLFF
abundance: -; d_gene: -; j_gene: TRBJ1-5; v_gene: TRBV30; len: 13; CDR3nt: TGTGCCTGGAGTGGGTCAAACACTCAGCCCCAGCATTTT; CDR3aa: CAWSGSNTQPQHF
abundance: -; d_gene: -; j_gene: TRBJ1-2; v_gene: TRBV6-5; len: 11; CDR3nt: TGTGCCAGCAGCAGGCCTCCTGGCTACACCTTC; CDR3aa: CASSRPPGYTF
abundance: -; d_gene: TRBD2; j_gene: TRBJ2-1; v_gene: TRBV6-4; len: 16; CDR3nt: TGTGCCAGCAGTGGATTAGCGGGAGCCACCTACAATGAGCAGTTCTTC; CDR3aa: CASSGLAGATYNEQFF
abundance: -; d_gene: -; j_gene: TRBJ1-6; v_gene: TRBV5-6; len: 15; CDR3nt: TGTGCCAGCAGCTTGGGCAGCTCCTATAATTCACCCCTCCACTTT; CDR3aa: CASSLGSSYNSPLHF
abundance: -; d_gene: TRBD1; j_gene: TRBJ1-4; v_gene: TRBV25-1; len: 15; CDR3nt: TGTGCCAGCAGTGATCTTTCAGGGGGCCGTGAAAAACTGTTTTTT; CDR3aa: CASSDLSGGREKLFF
abundance: -; d_gene: TRBD2; j_gene: TRBJ2-7; v_gene: TRBV11-3; len: 15; CDR3nt: TGTGCCAGCAGCTTAGAAGCGGGGACCCTACGAGAGCAGTACTTC; CDR3aa: CASSLEAGTLREQYF
abundance: -; d_gene: TRBD1; j_gene: TRBJ1-5; v_gene: TRBV28; len: 16; CDR3nt: TGTGCCAGCCGGACCAACGCACAGGGGGCGAGTCAGCCCCAGCATTTT; CDR3aa: CASRTNAQGASQPQHF
abundance: -; d_gene: -; j_gene: TRBJ1-1; v_gene: TRBV4-1; len: 12; CDR3nt: TGCGCCAGCAAACAGGGTTCCACTGAAGCTTTCTTT; CDR3aa: CASKQGSTEAFF
abundance: -; d_gene: TRBD1; j_gene: TRBJ1-2; v_gene: TRBV4-1; len: 18; CDR3nt: TGCGCCAGCAGCCAAGTATTTATGCGGGGACAGGATTTAAGTGGCTACACCTTC; CDR3aa: CASSQVFMRGQDLSGYTF
abundance: -; d_gene: -; j_gene: TRBJ1-1; v_gene: TRBV12-3/TRBV12-4; len: 13; CDR3nt: TGTGCCAGCAGTTTGCAGGTGAACACTGAAGCTTTCTTT; CDR3aa: CASSLQVNTEAFF
abundance: -; d_gene: TRBD2; j_gene: TRBJ2-1; v_gene: TRBV6-1; len: 15; CDR3nt: TGTGCCAGCAGTGAGGGGGGGAGGGGACACAATGAGCAGTTCTTC; CDR3aa: CASSEGGRGHNEQFF
abundance: -; d_gene: -; j_gene: TRBJ2-5; v_gene: TRBV12-3/TRBV12-4; len: 12; CDR3nt: TGTGCCAGCAGCACAATTGAAGAGACCCAGTACTTC; CDR3aa: CASSTIEETQYF
abundance: -; d_gene: -; j_gene: TRBJ2-1; v_gene: TRBV4-2; len: 15; CDR3nt: TGTGCCAGCAGCCAAGAGGAGGGGGGGTACAATGAGCAGTTCTTC; CDR3aa: CASSQEEGGYNEQFF
abundance: -; d_gene: -; j_gene: TRBJ1-2; v_gene: TRBV19; len: 15; CDR3nt: TGTGCCAGTAGTATAGCCGAGACAGGCGTCTATGGCTACACCTTC; CDR3aa: CASSIAETGVYGYTF
abundance: -; d_gene: TRBD1; j_gene: TRBJ2-7; v_gene: TRBV10-3; len: 14; CDR3nt: TGTGCCATCAGACCGGGACAGGGGATTAACGAGCAGTACTTC; CDR3aa: CAIRPGQGINEQYF
abundance: -; d_gene: -; j_gene: TRBJ1-2; v_gene: TRBV27; len: 14; CDR3nt: TGTGCCAGCAGTTTCCACCCCGGTGGAGGCGGCTACACCTTC; CDR3aa: CASSFHPGGGGYTF
abundance: -; d_gene: -; j_gene: TRBJ1-5; v_gene: TRBV18; len: 14; CDR3nt: TGTGCCAGCTCAGACCGGGAATTCAATCAGCCCCAGCATTTT; CDR3aa: CASSDREFNQPQHF